A single sample gave rise to the 27 T cell receptor beta chains below, sequenced in a study of cytotoxic CD8 clonotypes in ibrutinib-treated CLL. Sequencing used immunoSEQ multiplex PCR; TCRdb keeps in-frame clones, though not all of them. Counted here are roughly 170,000 clones, under 90% occurring once; the ten biggest clones make up less than 6%. The sample was PBMCs, taken after 24 months of ibrutinib treatment. These receptor sequences come from a human donor with chronic lymphocytic leukemia.

The chain recombines TRBV19 with TRBJ1-1; D may be TRBD1 (5 bases). Germline V gives CDR1 LNHDA, CDR2 SQIVND (reference sequence). Trimming stripped 10 bases from V and 0 bases from J, with 15 bases between. This CDR3 is 14 amino acids long. CDR3 in amino acids: CATLRGGVNTEAFF. In DNA form, the CDR3 reads TGTGCCACTCTCCGGGGGGGTGTGAACACTGAAGCTTTCTTT.

The chain carries TRBV6-5 and TRBJ1-5; D gene unclear. The CDR3 covers 12 residues. Trimming took 7 bases from V and 3 from J, leaving 7 bases between them. CDR1 MNHEY and CDR2 SVGAGI come from the germline V gene. This CDR3 reads CASIGHNQPQHF. CDR3 in DNA: TGTGCCAGCATAGGCCACAATCAGCCCCAGCATTTT.

The chain uses TRBV6-5 and TRBJ1-6; TRBD1 might be the D (6 bases). The germline V gene encodes CDR1 MNHEY and CDR2 SVGAGI. Trimming removed 4 bases from V and 4 bases from J, with 11 bases in between. This CDR3 is 15 amino acids long. The chain's CDR3 is CASSLTGTYNSPLHF. The DNA for the CDR3 is TGTGCCAGCAGTTTAACCGGGACATATAATTCACCCCTCCACTTT.

This clone was observed a single time. The CDR3 loop is CASSAGINYNSPLHF. The CDR3 bases are TGCGCCAGCAGCGCAGGGATCAATTATAATTCACCCCTCCACTTT. The J gene is TRBJ1-6, the V gene TRBV5-1, with TRBD1 as a possible D gene (5 bases). V was cut by 4 bases and J by 4 bases, with 12 bases left in between. CDR3 length: 15 residues. CDR1 is SGHRS, CDR2 YFSETQ, per germline.

In this sample, this clone turned up once. The rearrangement links TRBV6-5 to TRBJ2-4, with TRBD1 matching 7 bases. The ends lost 5 bases at V and 4 bases at J; junction bases unmatched: 5. Germline V gives CDR1 MNHEY, CDR2 SVGAGI. The CDR3 covers 14 residues. CDR3 protein: CASSEGGSKNIQYF. The DNA of the CDR3 is TGTGCCAGCAGTGAAGGGGGCTCAAAAAACATTCAGTACTTC.

Remarks on this clone: Other DNA sequences from this sample encode an identical CDR3 as well. V and J are TRBV11-2 and TRBJ1-3, with D unclear. The CDR3 has 15 amino acids. The V and J ends lost 0 bases and 0 bases respectively, with 6 bases between them. Germline-derived CDR1 and CDR2 are SGHAT and FQNNGV. The CDR3 spells CASSLDGSSGNTIYF. CDR3 nucleotides: TGTGCCAGCAGCTTAGATGGATCCTCTGGAAACACCATATATTTT.

The chain is built from TRBV18 and TRBJ1-2, with D unclear. Germline values: CDR1 KGHSH, CDR2 LQKENI. The ends were cut back, 8 bases at V and 3 bases at J, with 16 bases in the middle. The CDR3 is 14 residues long. The CDR3 is CASAQGPTYYGYTF. CDR3 in DNA: TGTGCCAGCGCGCAAGGTCCGACTTACTATGGCTACACCTTC.

The chain combines TRBV7-8 with TRBJ2-7; 12 nucleotides align to TRBD2. This CDR3 has 15 residues. After removal of 5 bases from V and 3 bases from J, the junction contained 5 bases not matched to a gene. Germline CDR1 reads SGHVS; CDR2 reads FQNEAQ. The CDR3 sequence: CASSPSGRADYEQYF. The CDR3, as DNA: TGTGCCAGCAGCCCTAGCGGGAGGGCCGACTACGAGCAGTACTTC.

The chain recombines TRBV6-1 with TRBJ1-1; D is possibly TRBD1 (5 bases). V lost 0 bases and J 3 bases, leaving 23 bases between the germline ends. The CDR3 loop spans 19 amino acids. Per the germline V gene, CDR1 is MNHNS and CDR2 is SASEGT. The CDR3 here is CASSEARVGPLGVYTEAFF. The CDR3 DNA reads TGTGCCAGCAGTGAAGCGAGGGTGGGACCACTAGGGGTTTACACTGAAGCTTTCTTT.

As regards this clone: The junction differs from germline at one of its ends, possibly a read error. The CDR3 DNA reads as TGCGCCAGCAGCTTGGAGTCCGGACAGGGGCTAGCGGGAGGTTTT. Amino acids: CASSLESGQGLAGGF. The rearrangement links TRBV5-1 to TRBJ2-3, with TRBD2 matching 11 bases. This CDR3 spans 15 amino acids. Per the germline V gene, CDR1 is SGHRS and CDR2 is YFSETQ.

This sequence joins TRBV5-1 and TRBJ1-2, with 9 bases aligning to TRBD1. Germline loops: CDR1 SGHRS, CDR2 YFSETQ. V was pared by 4 bases and J by 7 bases, with 17 bases of the junction left unmatched. This CDR3 contains 17 residues. In nucleotides, the CDR3 is TGCGCCAGCAGCCCCTCCGGGACAGGGAATGTCGTGGTTGGCTACACCTTC. Amino acid sequence: CASSPSGTGNVVVGYTF.

V usage is TRBV11-2 and J usage is TRBJ1-6; the D gene is possibly TRBD1 (5 bases). V lost 9 bases to trimming and J lost 6 bases, with 9 bases between them. The CDR3 consists of 12 residues. Germline-derived CDR1 and CDR2 are SGHAT and FQNNGV. The CDR3 region is CASQRGNSPLHF. CDR3 DNA: TGTGCCAGTCAAAGGGGTAATTCACCCCTCCACTTT. The full variable domain, completed using reference TRBV11-2 and TRBJ1-6, is EAGVAQSPRYKIIEKRQSVAFWCNPISGHATLYWYQQILGQGPKLLIQFQNNGVVDDSQLPKDRFSAERLKGVDSTLKIQPAKLEDSAVYLCASQRGNSPLHFGNGTRLTVT.

The chain combines TRBV30 with TRBJ2-5; 9 positions agree with TRBD1. Trimming at V came to 2 bases and at J to 4 bases, leaving 2 bases not matched to a gene. The germline CDR1 and CDR2 sequences are GTSNPN and SVGIG (reference sequence). The CDR3 contains 13 residues. The CDR3 spells CAWSRGQGETQYF. For the CDR3, the DNA is TGTGCCTGGAGTAGGGGACAGGGAGAGACCCAGTACTTC.

The chain links TRBV5-1 to TRBJ2-2, with D perhaps matching TRBD1 (6 bases). Germline CDR1 is SGHRS and CDR2 is YFSETQ. Trimming took off 4 bases at V and 2 bases at J, with 15 bases between the two ends. The CDR3 extends over 16 amino acids. The CDR3 loop is CASSKARTANTGELFF. CDR3 in DNA: TGCGCCAGCAGCAAGGCTAGGACAGCTAACACCGGGGAGCTGTTTTTT.

This chain connects TRBV5-6 to TRBJ1-4; TRBD1 agrees at 7 bases. Germline V gene sequence: CDR1 SGHDT, CDR2 YYEEEE. The V gene end was trimmed by 1 base and the J gene end by 8 bases; junction bases not matched to a gene: 11. The CDR3 consists of 16 residues. CDR3 DNA sequence: TGTGCCAGCAGCTTGCGAGGAAGACAGGGAGGAGAAAAACTGTTTTTT. It is translated as CASSLRGRQGGEKLFF.

The chain joins TRBV27 to TRBJ1-4; 10 positions agree with TRBD1. Germline CDR1 and CDR2: MNHEY and SMNVEV (reference sequence). This CDR3 is built from 18 residues. J lost 6 bases, V lost 5 bases, and 15 bases had no gene match. The CDR3 coding sequence is TGTGCCAGCAGTCAAGCCATGAGGACAGGGGGAAGGTATGAAAAACTGTTTTTT. Translating gives CASSQAMRTGGRYEKLFF. The whole variable domain, remainder taken from reference TRBV27 and TRBJ1-4, is EAQVTQNPRYLITVTGKKLTVTCSQNMNHEYMSWYRQDPGLGLRQIYYSMNVEVTDKGDVPEGYKVSRKEKRNFPLILESPSPNQTSLYFCASSQAMRTGGRYEKLFFGSGTQLSVL.

This chain joins TRBV19 and TRBJ1-2; TRBD1 aligns across 10 bases. Germline CDR1 LNHDA, CDR2 SQIVND (reference sequence). V lost 4 bases, J lost 4 bases, and 6 bases stayed unmatched. The CDR3 covers 15 residues. CDR3 bases: TGTGCCAGTAGTACTCCGGACAGGGGGGCCTATGGCTACACCTTC. This translates into CASSTPDRGAYGYTF.

The V call is TRBV19, the J call TRBJ1-3; the match to TRBD1 covers 10 bases. V dropped 6 bases and J dropped 4; count of bases not matched to a gene: 3. The CDR3 length is 14 residues. The germline gives CDR1 LNHDA, CDR2 SQIVND (reference sequence). CDR3 sequence: CASRDRGRGNTIYF. DNA of the CDR3: TGTGCCAGTAGGGACAGGGGGAGAGGAAACACCATATATTTT.

The chain recombines TRBV30 with TRBJ2-3; either TRBD1 or TRBD2 may supply D (6 bases each). V was cut by 3 bases and J by 6 bases, with 22 bases left in between. The CDR3 has 16 residues. Looked up from germline, CDR1 is GTSNPN and CDR2 is SVGIG (reference sequence). CDR3 nucleotide sequence: TGTGCCTGGAGCATTGAGGGGGGCGCGAGGGGTGATACGCAGTATTTT. Protein: CAWSIEGGARGDTQYF.

This clone has more than one count but fewer than ten. The same CDR3 is also encoded by other DNA sequences in this sample. The V gene is TRBV30, the J gene TRBJ1-2; D not resolved. V lost 1 base and J 4 bases, leaving 4 bases between the germline ends. The CDR3 totals 11 residues. Germline CDR1 GTSNPN, CDR2 SVGIG (reference sequence). In DNA, the CDR3 is TGTGCCTGGAGTGGGGGCTATGGCTACACCTTC. Translation gives CAWSGGYGYTF.

The chain couples TRBV7-6 to TRBJ2-1; 14 nucleotides line up with TRBD2. Germline values: CDR1 SGHVS, CDR2 FNYEAQ. The CDR3 contains 21 residues. After removal of 5 bases from V and 7 bases from J, the junction contained 22 bases not matched to a gene. The CDR3 DNA reads as TGTGCCAGCAGCGGGGGAGGAAAGGGACTAGCGGGAGCCGTACCATCGAATGAGCAGTTCTTC. Its translation: CASSGGGKGLAGAVPSNEQFF.

The chain combines TRBV7-9 with TRBJ1-2; D is unresolved. V was clipped by 10 bases and J by 4 bases, with 19 bases between them. The CDR3 consists of 14 residues. CDR1 and CDR2 from the germline V gene are SEHNR and FQNEAQ (reference sequence). The CDR3 DNA is TGTGCCACCATACTATATCAGCGAACCTATGGCTACACCTTC. Residues: CATILYQRTYGYTF.

CDR3 in DNA: TGTGCCAGCAGCCAAAACCAGGGGCTGCCCCAGTACTTC. Translation gives CASSQNQGLPQYF. The rearrangement joins TRBV4-2 to TRBJ2-5, with D possibly TRBD1 on 6 matching bases. Germline-derived CDR1 and CDR2 are LGHNA and YNFKEQ. Trimming pared 2 bases from V and 9 bases from J, leaving 13 bases between. The CDR3 is made up of 13 amino acids.

The chain uses TRBV2 and TRBJ1-3; D perhaps matches TRBD1 (6 bases). Per the germline V gene, CDR1 is SNHLY and CDR2 is FYNNEI. Trimming cost V 3 bases and J 4 bases, with 16 bases left between them. This CDR3 is 16 amino acids long. CDR3 region: CASSDPRGRSGNTIYF. The DNA of the CDR3 is TGTGCCAGCAGTGATCCCAGGGGAAGGTCGGGAAACACCATATATTTT.

The rearrangement joins TRBV4-1 to TRBJ2-1, with TRBD2 matching over 11 bases. V gave up 0 bases and J gave up 1 base; unmatched junction bases: 8. CDR1 is MGHRA, CDR2 YSYEKL, per germline. This CDR3 contains 19 residues. CDR3 region: CASSQDSGGAYDSYNEQFF. The CDR3 nucleotides read TGCGCCAGCAGCCAAGATAGCGGGGGGGCTTACGATTCCTACAATGAGCAGTTCTTC.

V usage is TRBV19 and J usage is TRBJ2-3; 7 nucleotides align to TRBD2. Trimming cost V 5 bases and J 0 bases; bases outside gene matches: 11. Germline CDR1 and CDR2: LNHDA and SQIVND (reference sequence). This CDR3 is 17 amino acids long. The CDR3 is CASSGLGGGPSTDTQYF. The CDR3 region has the DNA TGTGCCAGTAGTGGTCTGGGGGGAGGGCCTAGCACAGATACGCAGTATTTT.

V is TRBV6-5 and J is TRBJ1-2, with D possibly matching TRBD1 (6 bases). In germline, CDR1 is MNHEY, CDR2 SVGAGI. Between the trimmed V and J ends, which lost 2 bases and 4 bases, there was a span of 14 bases. The CDR3 extends over 15 amino acids. The CDR3 loop reads CASSYALGGGYGYTF. The DNA for the CDR3 is TGTGCCAGCAGTTACGCCCTGGGAGGGGGCTATGGCTACACCTTC.